Listed here are 21 T cell receptor beta chains from one sample, sequenced in a study of T cell repertoires in cytomegalovirus infection. These receptors' targets are unknown. Each CDR3 protein is one row after TCRdb ran MiXCR on the reads. The top ten clones hold around 50% of a sample with some 150,000 distinct CDR3 sequences, around 32% of them seen once. Sequences were derived from CD8+ T cells from cultured PBMCs, sampled from culture after CMV antigen stimulation. These receptors originate from a human donor in good health (CMV status not recorded). Some clones in this sample may be carry-over from other donors' samples.

The gene calls are TRBV29-1 and TRBJ1-1; D possibly corresponds to TRBD1 (5 bases). The CDR3 runs 13 residues. V was clipped by 3 bases and J by 5 bases, with 13 bases between them. Germline assignment: CDR1 SQVTM and CDR2 ANQGSEA. The CDR3 is CSVEAGSWTEAFF. CDR3 DNA sequence: TGCAGCGTTGAGGCAGGGTCGTGGACTGAAGCTTTCTTT.

This clonotype showed up just a few times. The chain has TRBV6-1 and TRBJ2-7; TRBD2 might be the D (6 bases). Between the trimmed V and J ends, which lost 5 bases and 1 base, there was a span of 21 bases. This CDR3 contains 17 residues. The germline V gene encodes CDR1 MNHNS and CDR2 SASEGT. Here the CDR3 reads CASSPTPLRGLSYEQYF. The CDR3 nucleotides are TGTGCCAGCAGTCCAACCCCTCTGCGGGGCCTATCCTACGAGCAGTACTTC.

This clonotype was seen repeatedly, ten times or more. V usage is TRBV7-6 and J usage is TRBJ2-1, with TRBD2 matching 11 bases. The V segment lost 7 bases and the J segment 7 bases; nucleotides outside the gene matches: 9. CDR3 length equals 15 residues. Germline CDR1 reads SGHVS; CDR2 reads FNYEAQ. The CDR3 bases are TGTGCCAGCACCGTACTAGCGGGGGAAGGGAATGAGCAGTTCTTC. Its translation: CASTVLAGEGNEQFF.

V and J are TRBV7-4 and TRBJ1-2, with TRBD1 as a possible D gene (6 bases). The CDR3 runs 15 residues. Trimming left V 8 bases short and J 4 bases short, with 20 bases between. Looked up from germline, CDR1 is SGHVT and CDR2 is SQSDAQ. DNA for the CDR3: TGTGCCAGCGACGGGGGGGCAGGAACCTCCTATGGCTACACCTTC. This codes for CASDGGAGTSYGYTF.

Ten or more counts support this clonotype. The chain has TRBV11-2 and TRBJ2-7; 16 positions agree with TRBD2. The CDR3 length is 17 residues. Looked up from germline, CDR1 is SGHAT and CDR2 is FQNNGV. With V trimmed by 5 bases and J by 3 bases, 7 bases remained unmatched. The CDR3 nucleotides are TGTGCCAGCAGCATGGGACTAGCGGGGGGGCAGGGCTACGAGCAGTACTTC. Its translation is CASSMGLAGGQGYEQYF.

This sequence joins TRBV19 and TRBJ2-5, with D perhaps given as TRBD1 or TRBD2 (5 bases each). The V gene's germline CDR1 is LNHDA and CDR2 SQIVND (reference sequence). V was pared by 7 bases and J by 5 bases, with 14 bases between. The CDR3 has 13 amino acids. Written as DNA, the CDR3 is TGTGCCAGTACTACATGGGGGATGGAGACCCAGTACTTC. This codes for CASTTWGMETQYF.

This chain uses TRBV7-6 with TRBJ2-1; possible D gene TRBD2, 5 bases. The CDR3 consists of 15 residues. Germline loops: CDR1 SGHVS, CDR2 FNYEAQ. V lost 1 base and J lost 8, with 15 bases in between. CDR3 sequence (DNA): TGTGCCAGCAGCTTAGGCGCGGGTCACGCCGATGAGCAGTTCTTC. This codes for CASSLGAGHADEQFF.

The chain joins TRBV27 to TRBJ2-7, with 8 nucleotides matching TRBD2. This CDR3 has 16 amino acids. Germline V gene sequence: CDR1 MNHEY, CDR2 SMNVEV (reference sequence). V shed 0 bases, J shed 7 bases, and the junction held 11 bases outside the gene matches. CDR3: CASSLSDPGGPEEQYF. The CDR3 DNA reads TGTGCCAGCAGTTTATCGGATCCGGGGGGGCCGGAAGAGCAGTACTTC.

The V and J genes are TRBV2 and TRBJ2-5, with a tentative D call TRBD1 (5 bases). In germline, CDR1 is SNHLY, CDR2 FYNNEI. The CDR3 is made up of 18 amino acids. With 6 bases removed from V and 0 bases from J, the gap between germline ends came to 23 bases. In nucleotides, the CDR3 is TGTGCCAGCAGGGTCCCCCTAAATGCAGGGCACCACCAAGAGACCCAGTACTTC. Translated: CASRVPLNAGHHQETQYF. Variable domain in full (rest from reference TRBV2 and TRBJ2-5): EPEVTQTPSHQVTQMGQEVILRCVPISNHLYFYWYRQILGQKVEFLVSFYNNEISEKSEIFDDQFSVERPDGSNFTLKIRSTKLEDSAMYFCASRVPLNAGHHQETQYFGPGTRLLVL.

There are a few counts of this clonotype. A junction boundary mismatches the germline segment, possibly from a read error. The rearrangement joins TRBV7-2 to TRBJ2-1; no definite D call. This CDR3 spans 13 amino acids. CDR1 and CDR2 (germline): SGHTA, FQGNSA. CDR3 loop: CASSPAWVHEQFF. DNA for the CDR3: TGTGCCAGCAGCCCAGCATGGGTGCATGAGCAGTTCTTT.

The chain combines TRBV28 with TRBJ2-6; D is undetermined. There are 16 residues in the CDR3. From germline, CDR1 is MDHEN and CDR2 SYDVKM. The V gene lost 7 bases and the J gene lost 0 bases, with 13 bases spanning the gap. The CDR3 here is CASTFGWVSGANVLTF. The CDR3 region has the DNA TGTGCCAGCACTTTCGGCTGGGTCTCTGGGGCCAACGTCCTGACTTTC. Using reference TRBV28 and TRBJ2-6 for the parts outside the CDR3, the full variable domain is DVKVTQSSRYLVKRTGEKVFLECVQDMDHENMFWYRQDPGLGLRLIYFSYDVKMKEKGDIPEGYSVSREKKERFSLILESASTNQTSMYLCASTFGWVSGANVLTFGAGSRLTVL.

Only a few counts were recorded for this clonotype. The rearrangement joins TRBV6-6 to TRBJ2-1; D may be TRBD1 (5 bases). The CDR3 is 14 amino acids. Between the trimmed V and J ends, which lost 7 bases and 9 bases, there was a span of 19 bases. Germline CDR1 MNHNY, CDR2 SVGAGI (reference sequence). In nucleotides, the CDR3 is TGTGCCAGCACCATCACTCAGGGTATCAGTGAGCAGTTCTTC. It is translated as CASTITQGISEQFF.

The gene calls are TRBV9 and TRBJ2-5; 9 positions match TRBD1. V dropped 0 bases and J dropped 5; count of bases not matched to a gene: 2. CDR1 is SGDLS, CDR2 YYNGEE, per germline. The CDR3 spans 14 residues. CDR3 in amino acids: CASSVDRGRETQYF. Written as DNA, the CDR3 is TGTGCCAGCAGCGTAGACAGGGGGCGGGAGACCCAGTACTTC.

This clonotype has just a few counts. The DNA of the CDR3 is TGTGCCAGCAGGGAAGGGAATGAGCAGTTCTTC. Translation: CASREGNEQFF. V usage is TRBV7-3 and J usage is TRBJ2-1, with D unclear. The CDR3 is 11 residues long. Trimming shortened V by 6 bases and J by 7 bases, and 7 bases separated the two germline ends. From germline, CDR1 is SGHTA and CDR2 FQGTGA.

The gene calls are TRBV7-2 and TRBJ2-3; 9 bases map to TRBD2. CDR1 SGHTA and CDR2 FQGNSA come from the germline V gene. The V and J ends lost 3 bases and 2 bases, in that order; junction bases with no gene match: 6. The CDR3 totals 16 residues. In DNA form, the CDR3 reads TGTGCCAGCAGCTTGGCTAGCGGGATGGTCACAGATACGCAGTATTTT. Protein: CASSLASGMVTDTQYF.

This chain links TRBV2 with TRBJ2-6, with D unclear. V dropped 7 bases and J dropped 4 bases, with 11 bases sitting between them. From germline, CDR1 is SNHLY and CDR2 FYNNEI. CDR3 length equals 14 residues. The CDR3 nucleotides read TGTGCCAGCATCCCGGGCGGAGGGGCCAACGTCCTGACTTTC. It yields the protein CASIPGGGANVLTF.

The count of this clonotype is one. The rearrangement uses TRBV6-5 and TRBJ1-5; D gene uncertain. Deletions cut 0 bases from V and 10 bases from J, with 7 bases between. CDR1 and CDR2 (germline): MNHEY, SVGAGI. CDR3 size: 12 residues. In DNA form, the CDR3 reads TGTGCCAGCAGTTACTCGGGAGGACCCCAGCATTTT. Its translation: CASSYSGGPQHF.

The chain couples TRBV7-6 to TRBJ1-2; 8 bases match TRBD1. Trimming took 5 bases from V and 8 from J; bases not matched to a gene: 7. The germline gives CDR1 SGHVS, CDR2 FNYEAQ. The CDR3 is 13 residues long. The CDR3 region is CASSQGAAGGYTF. The CDR3 DNA sequence: TGTGCCAGCAGCCAGGGGGCAGCCGGCGGCTACACCTTC.

CDR3 sequence: CATSRGAGFLNTEAFF. CDR3 DNA sequence: TGTGCCACCAGCAGAGGGGCGGGTTTCTTGAACACTGAAGCTTTCTTT. V usage is TRBV15 and J usage is TRBJ1-1, with D hard to call. CDR1 is LNHNV, CDR2 YYDKDF, per germline (reference sequence). This CDR3 spans 16 amino acids. The ends were cut back, 1 base at V and 0 bases at J, with 12 bases in the middle.

This clonotype was observed a few times. The chain uses TRBV14 and TRBJ2-3; 8 bases line up with TRBD1. The trim removed 1 base at V and 0 bases at J, leaving 9 bases unmatched. Germline V gene sequence: CDR1 SGHDN, CDR2 FVKESK. This CDR3 spans 18 amino acids. The CDR3 region has the DNA TGTGCCAGCAGCCAAGTCCAGGGGGCACCAGCAAGCACAGATACGCAGTATTTT. It encodes CASSQVQGAPASTDTQYF.

In its sample, this clonotype was seen a few times. V usage is TRBV4-1 and J usage is TRBJ2-1; D is unclear. The V and J ends lost 0 bases and 10 bases respectively, with 10 bases between them. Looked up from germline, CDR1 is MGHRA and CDR2 is YSYEKL. This CDR3 comprises 13 residues. This CDR3 reads CASSQDLWWEQFF. CDR3 sequence (DNA): TGCGCCAGCAGCCAAGACCTCTGGTGGGAGCAGTTCTTC.